This TCR beta chain was sequenced for a study of cytomegalovirus exposure and HLA in healthy donors (dated by TCRdb to between 2016 and 2019). Turning to the overall study: An earlier analysis of roughly 500 of the donors reported 250 to 350 Gb of sequence data and more than 90 million unique TCR beta sequences from around 200 million T cells. Approximately 310 gigabases of sequencing data and around 85 million unique TCR sequences made up an early release that covered 500 to 700 HLA-typed donors. Of the approximately 400 genotyped donors, roughly 80% were placed in the genetic ancestry cluster associated with self-reported Caucasian donors. The study aimed to test whether cataloging public T cell receptors could reveal signatures of past pathogen exposure. The T cell repertoires of some 700 subjects were profiled by immunosequencing and related to cytomegalovirus serostatus. In addition to the first cohort of roughly 670 subjects, a separate validation cohort of 120 different subjects was used. The study combined high-throughput TCR immunosequencing, statistical association of individual TCRs with disease status, and machine learning to predict cytomegalovirus infection status. A later analysis re-analyzed previously published TCR beta repertoires from about 730 donors and added high-resolution HLA genotyping to study TCR occurrence patterns. In the later analysis, no new phenotypic data were used to find candidate immune exposures; instead, reliance was placed on TCR beta sequences and their occurrence across donors. To decide whether each TCR beta V gene segment behaved as functional or pseudogenic, an earlier analysis of fewer than 750 of the donors relied on high-throughput TCR beta sequencing. Donor age, sex, ethnicity and CMV serostatus were compiled alongside the repertoire data. Genome-wide SNP genotypes for about 65% of the roughly 670 donors were used in a later genetic analysis, which treated that subset as a discovery cohort. All discovery cohort repertoires had been generated on a single sequencing platform. Class I and class II HLA loci were covered by the typing at four-digit resolution. Typing coverage differed by locus: A, B, C, DRB1 and DQB1 were typed in about 629-630 donors, DQA1 in 500 to 550, DPA1 in roughly 590, and DPB1 in roughly 450. A handful of DR-DQ haplotypes were handled as single units for association and clustering because linkage in the cohort was strong. On average, around 240,000 unique TCR beta nucleotide sequences were sequenced per donor among 398 genotyped donors of the cohort, with 15% to 20% of those sequences being non-productive.

As to this clone: Its specific antigen is unknown.

What the study reported, not specific to this receptor: HLA typing was unavailable for some donors at each locus, so association tests used only the typed subset. In a later analysis, the rate of TCR association differed among HLA loci, with DRB1 alleles having the most associated TCRs and HLA-C alleles having the fewest. A further reported finding was that TCR beta sequences accurately predicted the HLA-A and HLA-B alleles for most subjects in the first cohort. Correlated functional status among segregating V segments might be attributable to linkage disequilibrium, but an unknown experimental factor could not be ruled out. Most TCR sequences were observed very rarely across donors, whereas some public TCRs were present in many individuals. At a false discovery rate of 0.05, a later analysis linked 15,000 to 20,000 TCR beta sequences to specific HLA alleles. This cohort had only TCR beta chains sequenced, and the lack of alpha or paired-chain data limited which features could be detected. The study listed approximately 150 TCR beta chains as associated with cytomegalovirus. Presence/absence analyses assumed roughly uniform sequencing depth across donors, an assumption that may not hold. The classifier was reported to diagnose cytomegalovirus status with high specificity and sensitivity in both the original and validation cohorts. Broadly in line with IMGT annotations, most TCR beta V segments showed up in productive rearrangements about 87% or about 30% of the time in an earlier analysis of several hundred of the donors. An association between a missense DCLRE1C variant and V-gene and J-gene trimming of TCR beta chains was found in a later genetic analysis and replicated in an independent cohort. According to a later analysis, most CMV-associated TCR beta chains appeared to be HLA-restricted, and the HLA associations seemed to be driven largely by CMV exposure. According to a later analysis, parvovirus B19, influenza, CMV and Epstein-Barr virus appeared linked to several top co-occurrence clusters. Assigning TCR associations to individual alleles was difficult when HLA alleles, especially DR and DQ, strongly co-occurred. Compared with equally common non-associated chains, HLA-associated TCR beta chains in a later analysis were more clonally expanded and had lower generation probabilities. Because counts were too low, about 15 rarely observed V segments, including chromosome 9 orphons, were left out of the earlier analysis of about 620 of the donors. In vitro tests confirmed that a few of the cytomegalovirus-associated TCR beta chains recognize cytomegalovirus antigens. For the cohort, immune exposure information was limited to CMV serostatus. A later genetic analysis reported fewer N-insertions in productive TCRs among donors in an Asian-associated ancestry cluster than the roughly 700-donor mean. It was suggested by the authors that the approach could potentially be generalized to other disease states and immunological phenotypes. A group of highly shared sequence variants was considered likely to be a technical artifact of the sequencing pipeline.

The cohort consisted of hundreds of healthy bone marrow donors. At the time of sampling, all cohort members were nominally healthy, though unrecorded immune exposures were likely present. The donor tested CMV seronegative and was one of the 352 seronegative cohort members. Each donor provided a peripheral blood sample, and peripheral blood mononuclear cells were used for TCR beta sequencing. Genomic DNA was extracted from the blood cell samples with the Qiagen DNeasy Blood Extraction Kit. The library was built by means of the immunoSEQ multiplex PCR assay. For the multiplex PCR, a mixture combining 60 forward primers for TCR Vbeta segments and 13 reverse primers for TCR Jbeta segments was used. A multiplex PCR assay on genomic DNA amplified the CDR3 region of rearranged TCR beta genes. The Illumina HiSeq System was used to sequence the amplified TCR beta libraries as 87-base-pair reads. In the paper's pipeline: Across the 640 or so repertoires, a later analysis counted roughly 84 million unique TCR beta chains, around 11 million of which were shared by at least two donors. Raw reads were error-corrected and collapsed into unique sequences by a nearest-neighbor algorithm in which closely related sequences were merged to remove PCR and sequencing errors. V, D and J gene segments were assigned by aligning CDR3 sequences to IMGT reference sequences. For a sequence to be retained, a match of at least six nucleotides to both a V gene segment and a J gene segment was required. A rearrangement counted as productive if the CDR3 had no stop codons and remained in frame with V and J, and every other rearrangement counted as non-productive. CDR3 was defined according to IMGT convention as the region running from the second conserved V-encoded cysteine to the conserved J-encoded phenylalanine. The earlier analysis of around 640 of the donors excluded sequences that lacked an unambiguous match to a single V gene segment. In an earlier analysis of 587 of the donors, a V segment was called functional when productive rearrangements were above 56.7%, and segregating when the standard deviation between donors exceeded 5%. A statistical classification framework was built to diagnose cytomegalovirus status from the catalog of TCR beta chain sequences. A later analysis assigned V and J genes by comparing TCR nucleotide sequences with IMGT/GENE-DB human TR gene sequences. The TCRdist pipeline was used in a later analysis to assign CDR3 sequences and most-parsimonious VDJ recombination scenarios. A later analysis defined each TCR beta chain by its CDR3 amino acid sequence plus V-gene family, and excluded reads lacking a unique V-gene family. A later analysis removed 500 to 650 highly shared, low-generation-probability nucleotide sequences to deal with suspected cross-contamination and a sequencing artifact. In a later analysis, a clonal expansion index was calculated for each public chain from normalized within-repertoire ranks of inferred template counts. A later analysis computed generation probabilities with a VDJ recombination model fitted to out-of-frame rearrangements, and checked the results against IGoR. Hypergeometric tests were used in a later analysis to score TCR-TCR, TCR-HLA and TCR-CMV co-occurrence, with a repertoire-size bias correction applied to the TCR pairs. A later analysis estimated false discovery rates by permuting HLA or CMV assignments 20 times. In a later analysis, co-occurring TCRs were grouped with DBSCAN, and TCRdist sequence similarity was added when clustering was performed within HLA-allele-positive subsets. Repertoires with fewer than 30,000 or more than 120,000 public chains were left out of co-occurrence clustering, as were several repertoires with anomalous nucleotide sharing. In its TCRdb copy, this immuneACCESS table keeps in-frame sequences only and misses some clones. Where compared with another copy, unresolved V genes explain less than half of these, and the others have no known cause. Clone size and V and J calls were adopted from that table, with D and trimming inferred from the DNA. The table for this sample lists 150,000 to 200,000 clones. The top ten constitute 1.3% of the sample.

The sample taken for sequencing was PBMCs. The source of this sequence is a woman aged 55-70 years in good health and CMV-seronegative.

The CDR3 region reads CATSRERAGVSYEQYF. The DNA sequence is as follows: TGTGCCACCAGCAGAGAAAGGGCAGGGGTCTCCTACGAGCAGTACTTC. The sequence joins TRBV15 to TRBJ2-7; D gene: possibly TRBD1, on 6 matching bases. Trimming removed 0 bases from V and 0 bases from J, leaving 12 bases between the germline ends. Inclusive of the bounding cysteine and phenylalanine, the CDR3 is 16 residues long. The kept DNA is CDR3 alone, 48 bases in frame from the first base. As encoded in the germline V gene (reference sequence), CDR1 is LNHNV while CDR2 is YYDKDF.